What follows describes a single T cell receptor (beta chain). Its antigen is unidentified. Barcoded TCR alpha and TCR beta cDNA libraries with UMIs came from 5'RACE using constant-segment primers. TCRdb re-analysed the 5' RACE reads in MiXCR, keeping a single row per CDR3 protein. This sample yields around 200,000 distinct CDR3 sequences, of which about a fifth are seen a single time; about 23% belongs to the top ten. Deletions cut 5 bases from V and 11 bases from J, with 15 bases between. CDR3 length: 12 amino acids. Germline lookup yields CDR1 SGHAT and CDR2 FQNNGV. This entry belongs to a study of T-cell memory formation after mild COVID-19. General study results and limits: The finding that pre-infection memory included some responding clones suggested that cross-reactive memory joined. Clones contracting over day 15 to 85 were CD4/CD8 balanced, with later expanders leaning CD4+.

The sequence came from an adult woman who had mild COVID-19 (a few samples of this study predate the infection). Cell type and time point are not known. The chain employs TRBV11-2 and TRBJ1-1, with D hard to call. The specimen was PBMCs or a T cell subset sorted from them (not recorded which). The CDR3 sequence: CASSANVPWAFF. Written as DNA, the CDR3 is TGTGCCAGCAGCGCCAACGTACCCTGGGCTTTCTTT.